One sample yielded the 5 T cell receptor beta chains listed below, sequenced in a study of CD4 T cells in relation to SARS-CoV-2 and coronaviruses. Antigens of these TCRs are unknown. Method: immunoSEQ multiplex PCR; TCRdb's copy keeps in-frame clones and lacks some. The sample comprises over 20,000 clones, 65% to 80% of which are singletons, and around 13% rests with the top ten. CD4+ T cells from unexposed donors were obtained before the COVID-19 pandemic (2011-2018). The cells were cultured for 10 days before CD4+ T cells were isolated. Source material: CD4+ T cells from PBMCs, cultured in vitro. The receptors shown here come from a human donor in good health.

J is TRBJ2-7 and V is TRBV7-2; D not certain. Between the trimmed V and J ends, which lost 5 bases and 5 bases, there was a span of 13 bases. The CDR3 extends over 13 amino acids. Germline loops: CDR1 SGHTA, CDR2 FQGNSA. The CDR3 loop reads CASSQSRRDEQYF. DNA of the CDR3: TGTGCCAGCAGCCAATCCCGACGGGACGAGCAGTACTTC.

V is TRBV12-5 and J is TRBJ2-1; the D is unclear. V was cut by 2 bases and J by 9 bases, with 8 bases left in between. This CDR3 spans 12 amino acids. Germline assignment: CDR1 LGHNT and CDR2 FRNRAP. The CDR3 sequence: CASGLPRSEQFF. In nucleotides, the CDR3 is TGTGCTAGTGGTTTGCCCCGCTCTGAGCAGTTCTTC. The full variable domain, with the rest looked up from reference TRBV12-5 and TRBJ2-1, is DARVTQTPRHKVTEMGQEVTMRCQPILGHNTVFWYRQTMMQGLELLAYFRNRAPLDDSGMPKDRFSAEMPDATLATLKIQPSEPRDSAVYFCASGLPRSEQFFGPGTRLTVL.

The chain uses TRBV4-1 and TRBJ2-7, with D possibly matching TRBD2 (5 bases). This CDR3 has 14 amino acids. V was shortened by 0 bases and J by 1 base, with 7 bases between the two germline ends. Germline loops: CDR1 MGHRA, CDR2 YSYEKL. The CDR3 spells CASSQDQRSYEQYF. In DNA form, the CDR3 reads TGCGCCAGCAGCCAAGATCAGCGGTCCTACGAGCAGTACTTC.

The chain recombines TRBV5-1 with TRBJ2-7, with 11 bases aligning to TRBD2. The CDR3 length is 15 residues. The germline CDR1 and CDR2 sequences are SGHRS and YFSETQ. The V gene end was trimmed by 3 bases and the J gene end by 2 bases; junction bases not matched to a gene: 4. The CDR3 protein is CASSSQGLAAYEQYF. In DNA form, the CDR3 reads TGCGCCAGCAGCTCTCAGGGACTAGCGGCCTACGAGCAGTACTTC.

The chain carries TRBV11-3 and TRBJ2-3, with D uncertain. This CDR3 has 14 residues. Germline V gene data show CDR1 as SGHNT and CDR2 as YENEEA. The V gene lost 1 base and the J gene lost 2 bases, with 7 bases spanning the gap. CDR3 in amino acids: CASSLAKNTDTQYF. In nucleotides, the CDR3 is TGTGCCAGCAGCTTAGCGAAAAACACAGATACGCAGTATTTT. The variable domain in full, with the rest retrieved from reference TRBV11-3 and TRBJ2-3, is EAGVVQSPRYKIIEKKQPVAFWCNPISGHNTLYWYLQNLGQGPELLIRYENEEAVDDSQLPKDRFSAERLKGVDSTLKIQPAELGDSAVYLCASSLAKNTDTQYFGPGTRLTVL.